This T cell receptor (beta chain) was captured in a study of blood T cell repertoires in COVID-19. Study-level background: Some COVID-19 samples were acute and others convalescent; all came from the United States, Italy and Spain.

Germline CDR1 and CDR2: SGHTA and FQGTGA. V shed 4 bases, J shed 4 bases, and the junction held 12 bases outside the gene matches. The CDR3 consists of 16 residues. The method was immunoSEQ multiplex PCR; TCRdb's version includes in-frame clones alone and lacks a portion of them. The sample lists about 54,000 clones, about nine tenths occurring once. The sequence was collected from a woman aged 40 to 50 with active COVID-19. Sequences were obtained from peripheral blood. V gene TRBV7-3 combines with J gene TRBJ2-7, with 8 nucleotides matching TRBD2. DNA of the CDR3: TGTGCCAGCAGCTCCTCAGGCGGGGGGCTAGGATACGAGCAGTACTTC. This codes for CASSSSGGGLGYEQYF.